Listed below are T cell receptor beta chains from one sample, sequenced in a study of radiation and T cells in renal cell carcinoma. Using immunoSEQ multiplex PCR, the repertoire was profiled, and TCRdb retains in-frame clones only, with some absent. The repertoire holds about 150,000 clones, with about 88% as singletons. The specimen was blood, collected from a patient whose treatment included radiotherapy and nephrectomy. The receptors were gathered from a woman aged 70 to 79 with renal cell carcinoma. The CDR3 runs from the conserved cysteine through the conserved F or W. Fields, in order: J gene, V gene, CDR3 protein.

J: TRBJ2-2
V: TRBV19
CDR3: CASREPGLAMTGELFF

J: TRBJ2-1
V: TRBV4-1
CDR3: CASSQAITGPNEQFF

J: TRBJ1-6
V: TRBV28
CDR3: CASSFRGRNSPLHF

J: TRBJ2-1
V: TRBV21-1
CDR3: CASGGAGEQFF

J: TRBJ1-1
V: TRBV4-3
CDR3: CASSQDQDTEAFF

J: TRBJ1-1
V: TRBV9
CDR3: CASSPTGANTEAFF

J: TRBJ1-2
V: TRBV6-5
CDR3: CASSYSGIYGYTF

J: TRBJ2-5
V: TRBV27
CDR3: CASSTFLQETQYF

J: TRBJ2-7
V: TRBV7-2
CDR3: CASSLGTELYEQYF

J: TRBJ2-3
V: TRBV5-1
CDR3: CASWHGSTDTQYF

J: TRBJ2-1
V: TRBV30
CDR3: CAWRPLAGAPYNEQFF

J: TRBJ1-1
V: TRBV7-3
CDR3: CASSSGQLNTEAFF

J: TRBJ1-3
V: TRBV7-6
CDR3: CASSLGDRAGNTIYF